These T cell receptor beta chains were read from a single sample in a study of beta chain features in type 1 diabetes. The repertoire was sequenced with immunoSEQ multiplex PCR; TCRdb's copy has only in-frame clones and lacks some. This table holds 300,000 to 350,000 clones, around an eighth found once. The sequenced material came from naive CD4+ T cells from blood. These receptors all stem from a woman under 30 with type 1 diabetes. CDR3s include the opening cysteine and the closing phenylalanine or tryptophan. The order of the fields is J gene, clone size, D gene, V gene, CDR3 DNA, CDR3 protein. D genes are given only for firm matches. Not every row has a clone size; where given, it reads once, few, many or a size class.

TRBJ2-3	few	TRBD2	TRBV2	TGTGCCAGCAGTGACCCTACCATAGCGGGTCCCGAAGTCACGGATACGCAGTATTTT	CASSDPTIAGPEVTDTQYF
TRBJ2-1	.	TRBD1	TRBV23-1	TGCGCCAGCACCCCCAGAGGTAGAGGGACAGGGGCCTCCAATGAGCAGTTCTTC	CASTPRGRGTGASNEQFF
TRBJ1-1	.	.	TRBV4-2	TGTGCCAGCAGCCAAACCAGGGACACTGAAGCTTTCTTT	CASSQTRDTEAFF
TRBJ2-3	.	.	TRBV5-4	TGTGCCAGCAGCTTGGTCTCCGCTAGTTACGGCACAGATACGCAGTATTTT	CASSLVSASYGTDTQYF
TRBJ2-2	.	.	TRBV30	TGTGCCTGGAGAGTGGTAGGGAGCACCGGGGAGCTGTTTTTT	CAWRVVGSTGELFF
TRBJ2-3	few	.	TRBV7-9	TGTGCCAGCAGCTTAGAATTTGCTAGATCCGCAGATACGCAGTATTTT	CASSLEFARSADTQYF
TRBJ2-5	few	.	TRBV10-3	TGTGCCATCAGTCTGCGGGTGGAAGAGACCCAGTACTTC	CAISLRVEETQYF
TRBJ2-2	.	TRBD1	TRBV7-3	TGTGCCAGCAGCTCCATGGGACAGGGTACCGGGGAGCTGTTTTTT	CASSSMGQGTGELFF
TRBJ2-3	.	.	TRBV18	TGTGCCAGCTCACCACCACAGGGGGGGCACACAGATACGCAGTATTTT	CASSPPQGGHTDTQYF
TRBJ2-1	.	TRBD2	TRBV10-3	TGTGCCATCCGGGAATTGGCGGGAGCAACCCACAATGAGCAGTTCTTC	CAIRELAGATHNEQFF
TRBJ1-1	.	TRBD1	TRBV19	TGTGCCAGTAGTATAGGAGGACAGGGCCTTGAAGCTTTCTTT	CASSIGGQGLEAFF
TRBJ2-3	few	TRBD2	TRBV7-3	TGTGCCAGCAGCTTGCTAGCGGGAGGGGGGTCAGATACGCAGTATTTT	CASSLLAGGGSDTQYF
TRBJ1-2	few	TRBD1	TRBV18	TGTGCCAGCTCACCATCGACAGGGGATGGCTACACCTTC	CASSPSTGDGYTF
TRBJ2-2	few	TRBD1	TRBV5-4	TGTGCCAGCAGCTCGGACAGGGTGGTTACCGGGGAGCTGTTTTTT	CASSSDRVVTGELFF
TRBJ2-7	few	.	TRBV29-1	TGCAGCGCACTGACAGCGTGGGGAAAATACGAGCAGTACTTC	CSALTAWGKYEQYF
TRBJ2-3	few	.	TRBV6-6	TGTGCCAGCAGTTACGAGGATACGCAGTATTTT	CASSYEDTQYF
TRBJ2-1	few	TRBD2	TRBV27	TGTGCCAGCAGTTTATACGCGGGAGGGTACTACAATGAGCAGTTCTTC	CASSLYAGGYYNEQFF
TRBJ1-5	.	.	TRBV7-2	TGTGCCAGCAGCCCCCGGGGTAATCAGCCCCAGCATTTT	CASSPRGNQPQHF
TRBJ2-7	few	TRBD2	TRBV5-4	TGTGCCAGCAGAATAGCGGGAGTTCCCTACGAGCAGTACTTC	CASRIAGVPYEQYF
TRBJ1-5	.	TRBD1	TRBV6-5	TGTGCCAGCAGCCGGGACAGGGCAGGTCAGCCCCAGCATTTT	CASSRDRAGQPQHF
TRBJ2-7	few	.	TRBV27	TGTGCCAGCAGTTTCAGTACAGGGAGGGCCTACGAGCAGTACTTC	CASSFSTGRAYEQYF
TRBJ2-1	few	.	TRBV9	TGTGCCAGCCGGCCGGCGGTTAGCTCCTACAATGAGCAGTTCTTC	CASRPAVSSYNEQFF
TRBJ2-7	.	.	TRBV7-2	TGTGCCAGCAGCTTAGGGCTAGCGCGGGACGAGCAGTACTTC	CASSLGLARDEQYF
TRBJ2-7	few	TRBD2	TRBV18	TGTGCCAGCTCACCAGGAGCGGGAGGACCCTACGAGCAGTACTTC	CASSPGAGGPYEQYF
TRBJ2-1	.	TRBD2	TRBV7-7	TGTGCCAGCAGCCCCCCGCCCCCCGGGACTAGCGGGATCGATGAGCAGTTCTTC	CASSPPPPGTSGIDEQFF
TRBJ2-5	.	TRBD1	TRBV19	TGTGCCAGTAGTCCTCGGACAGGTCAAGAGACCCAGTACTTC	CASSPRTGQETQYF
TRBJ2-2	few	.	TRBV29-1	TGCAGCGTTAGGCGAAGCCTAGCGAACACCGGGGAGCTGTTTTTT	CSVRRSLANTGELFF
TRBJ1-2	few	.	TRBV5-6	TGTGCCAGCAGCTCTCCGACCCGGGGGAACTATGGCTACACCTTC	CASSSPTRGNYGYTF
TRBJ2-5	few	.	TRBV7-2	TGTGCCAGCAGCTTAGAAAGACTTCAAGAGACCCAGTACTTC	CASSLERLQETQYF
TRBJ1-2	few	TRBD1	TRBV2	TGTGCCAGCAGTGAAGTTCCGACAGGGGGTGAGGGCTACACCTTC	CASSEVPTGGEGYTF
TRBJ1-2	few	.	TRBV7-2	TGTGCCAGCAGCTTAGACCGATGGACAGATGGCTACACCTTC	CASSLDRWTDGYTF
TRBJ2-5	.	TRBD2	TRBV2	TGTGCCAGCAGTCCCGGACTAGCGGGAGTCGAGGGAGAGACCCAGTACTTC	CASSPGLAGVEGETQYF
TRBJ2-2	.	.	TRBV7-3	TGTGCCAGCAGCGCTACAGGGAACACCGGGGAGCTGTTTTTT	CASSATGNTGELFF
TRBJ2-3	.	.	TRBV15	TGTGCCACCAGCAGGAGAACAGGGACAGATACGCAGTATTTT	CATSRRTGTDTQYF
TRBJ1-2	few	TRBD1	TRBV9	TGTGCCAGCAGCAACCGACCCCGGACAGGGATCTATGGCTACACCTTC	CASSNRPRTGIYGYTF
TRBJ1-5	few	TRBD1	TRBV11-2	TGTGCCAGCAGCTCATCCGGACAGGCCAATCAGCCCCAGCATTTT	CASSSSGQANQPQHF
TRBJ2-7	.	.	TRBV9	TGTGCCAGCAGCGTAGCAGACACATCATACGAGCAGTACTTC	CASSVADTSYEQYF
TRBJ2-1	.	TRBD1	TRBV2	TGTGCCAGCAGTGAACAGGGGGTCAGAAATGAGCAGTTCTTC	CASSEQGVRNEQFF